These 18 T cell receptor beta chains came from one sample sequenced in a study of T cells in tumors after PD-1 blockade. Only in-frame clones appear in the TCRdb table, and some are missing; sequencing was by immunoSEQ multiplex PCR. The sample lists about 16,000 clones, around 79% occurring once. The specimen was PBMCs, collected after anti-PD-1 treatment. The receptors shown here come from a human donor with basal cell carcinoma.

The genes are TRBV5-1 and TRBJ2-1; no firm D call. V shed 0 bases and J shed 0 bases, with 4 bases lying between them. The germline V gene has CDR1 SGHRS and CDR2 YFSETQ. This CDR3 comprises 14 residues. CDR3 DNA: TGCGCCAGCAGCTTGGACGTCTCCTACAATGAGCAGTTCTTC. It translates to CASSLDVSYNEQFF.

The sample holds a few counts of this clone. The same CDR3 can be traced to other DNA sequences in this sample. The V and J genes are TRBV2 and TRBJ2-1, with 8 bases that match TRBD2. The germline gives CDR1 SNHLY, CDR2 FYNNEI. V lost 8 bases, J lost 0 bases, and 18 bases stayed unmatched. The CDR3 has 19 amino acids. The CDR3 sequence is CASCYGGARAGSSYNEQFF. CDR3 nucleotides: TGTGCCAGCTGTTACGGGGGGGCGCGGGCGGGGAGCTCCTACAATGAGCAGTTCTTC.

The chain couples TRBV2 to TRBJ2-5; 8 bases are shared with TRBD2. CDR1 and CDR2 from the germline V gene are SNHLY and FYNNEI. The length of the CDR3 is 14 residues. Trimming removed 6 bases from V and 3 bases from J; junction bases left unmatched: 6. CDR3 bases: TGTGCCAGCAGGGCCGGGACTAGGGAAGAGACCCAGTACTTC. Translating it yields CASRAGTREETQYF.

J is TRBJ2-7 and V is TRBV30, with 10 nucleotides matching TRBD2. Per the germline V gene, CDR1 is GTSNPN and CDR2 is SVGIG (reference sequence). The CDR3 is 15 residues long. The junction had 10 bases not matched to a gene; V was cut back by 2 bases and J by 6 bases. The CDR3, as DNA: TGTGCCTGGAGTTCTAGCGGGAGAGGGGAGCGCGAGCAGTACTTC. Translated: CAWSSSGRGEREQYF.

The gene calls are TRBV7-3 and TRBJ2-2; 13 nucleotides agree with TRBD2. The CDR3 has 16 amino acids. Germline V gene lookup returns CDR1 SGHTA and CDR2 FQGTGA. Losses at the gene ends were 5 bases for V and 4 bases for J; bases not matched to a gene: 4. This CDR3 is CASSPRLAGGTGELFF. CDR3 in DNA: TGTGCCAGCAGCCCCCGACTAGCGGGGGGCACCGGGGAGCTGTTTTTT.

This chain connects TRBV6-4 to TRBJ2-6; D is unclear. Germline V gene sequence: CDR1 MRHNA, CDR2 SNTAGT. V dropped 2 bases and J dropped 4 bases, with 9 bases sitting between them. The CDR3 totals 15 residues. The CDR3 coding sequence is TGTGCCAGCAGTGACCTGACGGCGGGGGCCAACGTCCTGACTTTC. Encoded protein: CASSDLTAGANVLTF.

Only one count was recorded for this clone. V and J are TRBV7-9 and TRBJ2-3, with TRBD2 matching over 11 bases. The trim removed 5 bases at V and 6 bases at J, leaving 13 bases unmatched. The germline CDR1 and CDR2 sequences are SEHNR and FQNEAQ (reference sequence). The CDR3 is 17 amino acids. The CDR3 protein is CASSRATSGSGGDTQYF. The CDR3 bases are TGTGCCAGCAGCAGGGCAACTAGCGGGAGTGGCGGGGATACGCAGTATTTT.

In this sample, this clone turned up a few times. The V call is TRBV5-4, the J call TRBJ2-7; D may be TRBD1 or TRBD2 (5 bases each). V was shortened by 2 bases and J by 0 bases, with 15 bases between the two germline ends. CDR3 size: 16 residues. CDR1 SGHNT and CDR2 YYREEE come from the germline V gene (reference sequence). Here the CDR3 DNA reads TGTGCCAGCAGCTTCGGAGGTCAGGGAAGCTCCTACGAGCAGTACTTC. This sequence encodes CASSFGGQGSSYEQYF.

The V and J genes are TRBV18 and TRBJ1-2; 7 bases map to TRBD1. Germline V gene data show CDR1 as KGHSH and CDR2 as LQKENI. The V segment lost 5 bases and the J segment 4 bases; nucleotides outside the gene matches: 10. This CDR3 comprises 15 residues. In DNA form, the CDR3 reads TGTGCCAGCTCATCCCGGGACAGACCTGGCTATGGCTACACCTTC. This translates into CASSSRDRPGYGYTF.

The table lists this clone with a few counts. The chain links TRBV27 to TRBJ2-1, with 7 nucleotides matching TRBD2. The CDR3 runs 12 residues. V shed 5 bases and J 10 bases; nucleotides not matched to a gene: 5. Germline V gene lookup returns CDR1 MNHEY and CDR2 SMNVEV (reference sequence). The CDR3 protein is CASSPRRGEQFF. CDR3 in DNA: TGTGCCAGCAGTCCCCGGCGGGGGGAGCAGTTCTTC.

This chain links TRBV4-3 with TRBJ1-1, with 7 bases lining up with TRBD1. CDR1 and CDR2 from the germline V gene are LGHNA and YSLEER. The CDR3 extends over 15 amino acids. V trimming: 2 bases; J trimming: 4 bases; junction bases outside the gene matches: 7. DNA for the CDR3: TGCGCCAGCAGCCAAAACAGGGGTAGCAGCACTGAAGCTTTCTTT. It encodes CASSQNRGSSTEAFF.

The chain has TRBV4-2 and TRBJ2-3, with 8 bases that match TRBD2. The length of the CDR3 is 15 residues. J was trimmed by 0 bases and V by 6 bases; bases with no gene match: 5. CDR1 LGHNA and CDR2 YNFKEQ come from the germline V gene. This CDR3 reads CASSLAGGSTDTQYF. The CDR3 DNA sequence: TGTGCCAGCAGTTTGGCGGGGGGCAGCACAGATACGCAGTATTTT.

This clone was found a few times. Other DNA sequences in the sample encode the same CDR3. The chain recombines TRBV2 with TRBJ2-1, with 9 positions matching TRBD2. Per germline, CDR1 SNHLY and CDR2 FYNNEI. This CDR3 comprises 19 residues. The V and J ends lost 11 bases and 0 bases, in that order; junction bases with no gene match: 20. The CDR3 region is CARCYGGAREGSSYNEQFF. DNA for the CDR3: TGTGCCCGCTGTTACGGGGGGGCGCGGGAGGGGAGCTCCTACAATGAGCAGTTCTTC.

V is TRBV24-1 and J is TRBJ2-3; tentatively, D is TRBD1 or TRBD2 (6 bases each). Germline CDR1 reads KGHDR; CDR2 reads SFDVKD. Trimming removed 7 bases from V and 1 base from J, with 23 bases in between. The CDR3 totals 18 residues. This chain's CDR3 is CATRRAGVASAGTDTQYF. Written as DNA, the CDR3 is TGTGCCACCAGGAGAGCAGGGGTGGCTAGCGCGGGCACAGATACGCAGTATTTT.

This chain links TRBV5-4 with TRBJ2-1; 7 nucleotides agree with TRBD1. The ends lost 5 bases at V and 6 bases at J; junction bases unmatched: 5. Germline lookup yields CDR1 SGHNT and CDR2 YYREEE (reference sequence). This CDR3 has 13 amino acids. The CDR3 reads CASRRGQSNEQFF. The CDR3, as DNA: TGTGCCAGCAGAAGGGGACAGTCCAATGAGCAGTTCTTC. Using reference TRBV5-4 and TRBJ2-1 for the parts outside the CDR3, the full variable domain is ETGVTQSPTHLIKTRGQQVTLRCSSQSGHNTVSWYQQALGQGPQFIFQYYREEENGRGNFPPRFSGLQFPNYSSELNVNALELDDSALYLCASRRGQSNEQFFGPGTRLTVL.

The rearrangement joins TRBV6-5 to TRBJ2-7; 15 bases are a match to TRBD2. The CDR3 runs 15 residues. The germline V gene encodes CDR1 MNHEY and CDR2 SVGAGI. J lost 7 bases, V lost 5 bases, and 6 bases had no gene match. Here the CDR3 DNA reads TGTGCCAGCAGTCGGGGGACTAGCGGGAGGTGGGAGCAGTACTTC. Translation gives CASSRGTSGRWEQYF.

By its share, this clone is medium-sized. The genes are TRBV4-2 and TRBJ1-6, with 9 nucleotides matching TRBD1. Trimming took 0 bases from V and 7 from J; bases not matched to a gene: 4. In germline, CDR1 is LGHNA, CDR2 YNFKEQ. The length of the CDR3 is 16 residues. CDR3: CASSQDLGTGNSPLHF. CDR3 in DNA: TGTGCCAGCAGCCAAGATTTAGGGACAGGGAATTCACCCCTCCACTTT.

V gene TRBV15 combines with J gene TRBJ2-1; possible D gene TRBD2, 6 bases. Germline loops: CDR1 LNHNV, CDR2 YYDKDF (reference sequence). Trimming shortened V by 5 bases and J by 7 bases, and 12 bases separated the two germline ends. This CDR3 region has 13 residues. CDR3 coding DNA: TGTGCCACCAGCGGCCTCGGAGGGAATGAGCAGTTCTTC. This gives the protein CATSGLGGNEQFF.